One and the same sample provided the 18 T cell receptor beta chains below, sequenced in a study of blood T cell repertoires in COVID-19. This table comes from immunoSEQ multiplex PCR, and its TCRdb copy is limited to in-frame clones, with some not included. The data hold around 260,000 clones, with over 75% observed a single time. Sequencing was done on a sample of peripheral blood. These receptor sequences come from a human donor with COVID-19, enrolled during active disease. The donor label of this sample is uncertain.

This CDR3 is CASSQGRTGNQPQHF. The CDR3 region has the DNA TGTGCCAGCAGCCAAGGGAGGACAGGGAATCAGCCCCAGCATTTT. The chain recombines TRBV2 with TRBJ1-5; 8 nucleotides match TRBD1. The CDR3 is made up of 15 amino acids. Germline V gene lookup returns CDR1 SNHLY and CDR2 FYNNEI. J was trimmed by 4 bases and V by 6 bases; bases with no gene match: 8.

J is TRBJ2-3 and V is TRBV5-6; 7 nucleotides align to TRBD1. The trim removed 4 bases at V and 6 bases at J, leaving 14 bases unmatched. Germline V gene lookup returns CDR1 SGHDT and CDR2 YYEEEE. The CDR3 spans 16 residues. CDR3 sequence: CASSPDSTGYVDTQYF. CDR3 nucleotides: TGTGCCAGCAGCCCTGACTCGACAGGGTATGTGGATACGCAGTATTTT.

The chain couples TRBV29-1 to TRBJ2-2; 7 bases are a match to TRBD1. The ends lost 3 bases at V and 7 bases at J; junction bases unmatched: 8. Germline CDR1 SQVTM, CDR2 ANQGSEA. The CDR3 is made up of 14 amino acids. The CDR3 spells CSVEPGGVDGELFF. CDR3 bases: TGCAGCGTTGAGCCAGGGGGAGTCGACGGGGAGCTGTTTTTT.

The chain combines TRBV4-3 with TRBJ1-6; 10 positions agree with TRBD1. The CDR3 has 15 amino acids. In germline, CDR1 is LGHNA, CDR2 YSLEER. V was clipped by 4 bases and J by 11 bases; unmatched bases: 8. CDR3 amino acids: CASSRGTGEGAPLHF. As DNA, the CDR3 is TGCGCCAGCAGCCGGGGGACAGGGGAAGGGGCACCCCTCCACTTT.

This sequence joins TRBV19 and TRBJ2-1, with D perhaps TRBD2 (5 bases). Germline loops: CDR1 LNHDA, CDR2 SQIVND (reference sequence). The CDR3 spans 14 residues. V lost 1 base, J lost 7 bases, and 11 bases lay in between. The DNA of the CDR3 is TGTGCCAGTAGTATAGGGACTTTAGCTAATGAGCAGTTCTTC. Protein: CASSIGTLANEQFF. Full variable domain (missing parts from reference TRBV19 and TRBJ2-1): DGGITQSPKYLFRKEGQNVTLSCEQNLNHDAMYWYRQDPGQGLRLIYYSQIVNDFQKGDIAEGYSVSREKKESFPLTVTSAQKNPTAFYLCASSIGTLANEQFFGPGTRLTVL.

The rearrangement uses TRBV7-2 and TRBJ1-5; D gene unclear. V dropped 6 bases and J dropped 4 bases, with 13 bases sitting between them. Looked up from germline, CDR1 is SGHTA and CDR2 is FQGNSA. This CDR3 has 14 residues. Here the CDR3 reads CASRTSGENQPQHF. In DNA, the CDR3 is TGTGCCAGCAGAACCTCGGGAGAAAATCAGCCCCAGCATTTT.

The V gene is TRBV30, the J gene TRBJ2-2, with 7 bases lining up with TRBD1. Germline CDR1 GTSNPN, CDR2 SVGIG (reference sequence). The CDR3 covers 14 residues. V lost 4 bases to trimming and J lost 0 bases; unmatched junction nucleotides: 2. For the CDR3, the DNA is TGTGCCTGGATGACAGGGACGAACACCGGGGAGCTGTTTTTT. This encodes CAWMTGTNTGELFF.

The J gene is TRBJ2-1, the V gene TRBV15; 7 nucleotides agree with TRBD2. Trimming removed 0 bases from V and 6 bases from J; junction bases left unmatched: 14. The CDR3 is made up of 18 amino acids. CDR1 is LNHNV and CDR2 is YYDKDF in the germline V gene (reference sequence). Here the CDR3 reads CATSRDYTPGGSPNEQFF. The DNA for the CDR3 is TGTGCCACCAGCAGAGATTATACCCCGGGAGGCAGCCCCAATGAGCAGTTCTTC.

The gene calls are TRBV5-1 and TRBJ2-1; 8 nucleotides align to TRBD2. Germline V gene lookup returns CDR1 SGHRS and CDR2 YFSETQ. V dropped 4 bases and J dropped 8; count of bases not matched to a gene: 8. The CDR3 runs to 14 residues. CDR3 nucleotides: TGCGCCAGCAGCGATACGGGAGGGCAGGATGAGCAGTTCTTC. Translated: CASSDTGGQDEQFF.

The chain combines TRBV19 with TRBJ2-1, with 7 bases aligning to TRBD1. Germline CDR1 reads LNHDA; CDR2 reads SQIVND (reference sequence). This CDR3 spans 16 amino acids. V dropped 5 bases and J dropped 2; count of bases not matched to a gene: 9. The CDR3 DNA sequence: TGTGCCAGTAGTTCCCTTCGACAGGGAGCCTACAATGAGCAGTTCTTC. Translating it yields CASSSLRQGAYNEQFF.

V and J are TRBV6-5 and TRBJ1-5; D is perhaps TRBD1 (6 bases). The CDR3 spans 16 residues. V shed 3 bases and J shed 1 base, with 13 bases lying between them. Germline CDR1 reads MNHEY; CDR2 reads SVGAGI. The DNA for the CDR3 is TGTGCCAGCAGTTATGGGGGACACGGGAGCAATCAGCCCCAGCATTTT. Amino acids: CASSYGGHGSNQPQHF.

This sequence joins TRBV9 and TRBJ1-2, with 9 bases aligning to TRBD1. The CDR3 sequence is 18 residues long. Germline trimming cut 3 bases from V and 6 bases from J; bases unmatched to any gene: 18. CDR1 is SGDLS, CDR2 YYNGEE, per germline. This CDR3 is CASSGGPGQGPLFDGYTF. CDR3 coding DNA: TGTGCCAGCAGCGGAGGTCCGGGACAGGGACCGCTTTTTGATGGCTACACCTTC.

This sequence joins TRBV28 and TRBJ2-7; the match to TRBD2 covers 7 bases. This CDR3 has 14 amino acids. Trimming cost V 5 bases and J 4 bases; bases outside gene matches: 8. The germline V gene has CDR1 MDHEN and CDR2 SYDVKM. The CDR3 loop is CASSSGAPIYEQYF. As DNA, the CDR3 is TGTGCCAGCAGTAGCGGGGCACCCATTTACGAGCAGTACTTC.

The rearrangement links TRBV28 to TRBJ1-2; D gene unclear. Between the trimmed V and J ends, which lost 4 bases and 4 bases, there was a span of 22 bases. The CDR3 totals 17 residues. From germline, CDR1 is MDHEN and CDR2 SYDVKM. CDR3 DNA sequence: TGTGCCAGCAGTTCGGGGTGGTCCGGCACAAGCTCCTATGGCTACACCTTC. Translating it yields CASSSGWSGTSSYGYTF.

The rearrangement joins TRBV18 to TRBJ1-4; D unclear. There are 14 residues in the CDR3. V was pared by 0 bases and J by 5 bases, with 7 bases between. Germline assignment: CDR1 KGHSH and CDR2 LQKENI. As DNA, the CDR3 is TGTGCCAGCTCACCACCGGCGGGGAATGAAAAACTGTTTTTT. This encodes CASSPPAGNEKLFF.

The rearrangement uses TRBV6-5 and TRBJ2-3, with TRBD2 matching over 11 bases. The V segment lost 5 bases and the J segment 5 bases; nucleotides outside the gene matches: 6. CDR1 and CDR2 from the germline V gene are MNHEY and SVGAGI. The CDR3 totals 15 residues. The CDR3 region is CASSNLAGGGDTQYF. As DNA, the CDR3 is TGTGCCAGCAGTAATTTAGCGGGAGGGGGAGATACGCAGTATTTT.

This CDR3 is CASRLGLANNEQFF. As DNA, the CDR3 is TGTGCCAGCAGGCTGGGACTAGCGAACAATGAGCAGTTCTTC. The chain has TRBV7-2 and TRBJ2-1; 10 bases align to TRBD2. This CDR3 contains 14 residues. Germline CDR1 and CDR2: SGHTA and FQGNSA. Trimming at V came to 6 bases and at J to 5 bases, leaving 4 bases not matched to a gene.

This chain uses TRBV27 with TRBJ1-5, with a weak D call TRBD1 (6 bases). Germline V lookup: CDR1 MNHEY, CDR2 SMNVEV (reference sequence). CDR3 length: 14 residues. With 5 bases removed from V and 4 bases from J, the gap between germline ends came to 12 bases. CDR3 amino acids: CASSHGTMNQPQHF. The DNA of the CDR3 is TGTGCCAGCAGTCACGGGACAATGAATCAGCCCCAGCATTTT.